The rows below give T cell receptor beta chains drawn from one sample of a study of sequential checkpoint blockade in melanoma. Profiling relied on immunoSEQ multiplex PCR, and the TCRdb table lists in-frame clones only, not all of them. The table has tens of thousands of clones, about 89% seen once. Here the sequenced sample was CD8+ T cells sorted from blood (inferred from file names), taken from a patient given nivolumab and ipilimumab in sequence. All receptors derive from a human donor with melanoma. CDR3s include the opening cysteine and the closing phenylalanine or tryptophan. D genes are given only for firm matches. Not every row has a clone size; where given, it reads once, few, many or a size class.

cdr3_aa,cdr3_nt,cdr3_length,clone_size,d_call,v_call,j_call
CASGTATYEQYF,TGTGCCAGCGGGACAGCCACCTACGAGCAGTACTTC,12,.,TRBD1,TRBV7-6,TRBJ2-7
CASSLAAGSTDTQYF,TGTGCCAGCAGCTTAGCGGCAGGGAGCACAGATACGCAGTATTTT,15,.,.,TRBV7-9,TRBJ2-3
CATRGGRGGTDTQYF,TGTGCGACAAGAGGGGGACGAGGTGGCACAGATACGCAGTATTTT,15,.,.,TRBV2,TRBJ2-3
CASSVRGGELFF,TGTGCCAGCAGCGTAAGGGGGGGGGAGCTGTTTTTT,12,.,.,TRBV9,TRBJ2-2
CASSVQGYSNQPQHF,TGTGCCAGCAGCGTACAGGGGTACAGCAATCAGCCCCAGCATTTT,15,few,TRBD1,TRBV5-6,TRBJ1-5
CASSFSSGGRTEAFF,TGTGCCAGCAGCTTTAGTTCAGGGGGCAGGACTGAAGCTTTCTTT,15,.,TRBD1,TRBV5-4,TRBJ1-1
CASSHTGDYGYIF,TGTGCCAGCAGTCATACGGGGGACTATGGCTACATCTTC,13,once,.,TRBV6-5,TRBJ1-2
CASSRQVGSTDTQYF,TGCGCCAGCAGCCGACAGGTTGGAAGCACAGATACGCAGTATTTT,15,once,.,TRBV5-1,TRBJ2-3
CASSTDREGNQPQHF,TGTGCCAGTAGTACCGACAGGGAGGGCAATCAGCCCCAGCATTTT,15,once,TRBD1,TRBV19,TRBJ1-5
CAISESGHRALGNEQFF,TGTGCCATCAGTGAGTCGGGGCACAGGGCCCTGGGGAATGAGCAGTTCTTC,17,.,.,TRBV10-3,TRBJ2-1
CASSSDISNTGELFF,TGCGCCAGCAGCTCAGACATCTCGAACACCGGGGAGCTGTTTTTT,15,once,.,TRBV4-1,TRBJ2-2
CASSVDRLAGETQYF,TGTGCCAGCAGCGTAGACAGACTAGCGGGAGAGACCCAGTACTTC,15,few,TRBD2,TRBV9,TRBJ2-5
CASSQGYRVANEQFF,TGTGCCAGCAGCCAAGGGTACAGGGTGGCCAATGAGCAGTTCTTC,15,.,.,TRBV14,TRBJ2-1
CASSPTGPRLYGYTF,TGTGCCAGCAGCCCGACAGGGCCGAGACTCTATGGCTACACCTTC,15,.,TRBD1,TRBV7-2,TRBJ1-2
CASSLADRARTETQYF,TGTGCCAGCAGCTTAGCCGACAGGGCTAGGACAGAGACCCAGTACTTC,16,.,TRBD1,TRBV7-9,TRBJ2-5
CASSSRGTRENYEQYF,TGTGCCAGCAGCTCTAGGGGGACACGCGAAAACTACGAGCAGTACTTC,16,.,.,TRBV7-8,TRBJ2-7
CASSSGLERGGGKNIQYF,TGTGCCAGCAGCTCCGGATTAGAGCGGGGAGGGGGCAAAAACATTCAGTACTTC,18,.,.,TRBV13,TRBJ2-4